This paragraph reports one T cell receptor beta chain. What it binds is not known. TCRdb passed the 5' RACE reads through MiXCR, listing each CDR3 protein once. The table lists fewer than 500,000 distinct CDR3 sequences, 24% of them singletons. The data were obtained in a study of identical twins. Study-level results: Partly confounded zero-insertion analyses could result from invariant MAIT and iNKT cells. Out-of-frame alpha sequences common to twins exhibited an excess of low generation probability.

This CDR3 region has 11 residues. The germline CDR1 and CDR2 sequences are SQVTM and ANQGSEA. The V and J ends lost 0 bases and 4 bases respectively, with 4 bases between them. The same sample was also studied in work on T cells expressing NK-cell markers.

This chain uses TRBV29-1 with TRBJ2-7; the D is unclear. The TCR was taken from a woman between 18 and 29 years old in good health. Sequencing was performed on CD4+ T cells sorted from blood. The CDR3 DNA follows: TGCAGCGTTGAAGAGGATTACGAGCAGTACTTC. It yields the protein CSVEEDYEQYF.